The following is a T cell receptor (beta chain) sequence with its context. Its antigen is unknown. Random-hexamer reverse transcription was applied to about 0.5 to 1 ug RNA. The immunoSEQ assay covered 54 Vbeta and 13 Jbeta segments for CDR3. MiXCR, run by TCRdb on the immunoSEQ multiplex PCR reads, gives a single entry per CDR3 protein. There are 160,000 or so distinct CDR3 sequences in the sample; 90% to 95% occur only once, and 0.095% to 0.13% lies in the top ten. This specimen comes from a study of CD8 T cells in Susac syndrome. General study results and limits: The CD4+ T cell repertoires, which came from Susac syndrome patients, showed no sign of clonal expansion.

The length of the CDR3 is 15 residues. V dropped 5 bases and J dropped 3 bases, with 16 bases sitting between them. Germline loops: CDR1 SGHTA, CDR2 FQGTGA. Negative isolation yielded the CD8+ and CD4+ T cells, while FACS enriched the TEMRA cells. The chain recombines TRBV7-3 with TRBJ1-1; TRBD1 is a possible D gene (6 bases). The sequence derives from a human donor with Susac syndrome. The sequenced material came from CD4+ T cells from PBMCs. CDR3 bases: TGTGCCAGCAGCCCTCTAGGCAGGGGAGACACTGAAGCTTTCTTT. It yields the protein CASSPLGRGDTEAFF.